This T cell receptor beta chain was retrieved from a study of blood T cells in healthy people across ages. The germline V gene has CDR1 DFQATT and CDR2 SNEGSKA (reference sequence). This CDR3 has 18 residues. In the case of this clonotype: Its antigen is as yet unknown.

General study findings and limits: Both higher diversity and more naive CD4+ cells marked long-lived donors when set against aged donors. There was no known CMV status for donors, so expanded clonotype changes were possibly confounded. It was held that the diversity estimates obtained from one million T cells were underestimates.

Next came a second PCR, run for roughly 6 to 11 cycles, which used a sample-barcoded 5' primer along with a J-beta primer mix. Each CDR3 protein is one row after TCRdb ran MiXCR on the 5' RACE reads. This sample has about 680,000 distinct CDR3 sequences; roughly 49% occur once, and the top ten carry about 32%. Sequencing used blood. The chain employs TRBV20-1 and TRBJ2-1; a weak D match, TRBD1 (6 bases). The J call may be mistaken, given a closer DNA end match to TRBJ2-7. This clonotype originated in a woman in her sixties in good health. In DNA form, the CDR3 reads TGCAGTGCTTTTCGGACAGAGGCACGGGAAGGGCGTTACAATGAGCAGTACTTC. This codes for CSAFRTEAREGRYNEQYF.